Listed below are T cell receptor beta chains from one sample, sequenced in a study of T-cell reconstitution after alpha-beta-depleted transplantation in children. TCRdb re-called the PCR reads through MiXCR, storing one row per CDR3 protein. In the table there are 210,000 or so distinct CDR3 sequences, roughly 9% of which are singletons. Specimen: PBMCs from the stem cell graft donor, collected from the stem cell graft. Every receptor here comes from a human donor who donated a stem cell graft to a child with acute lymphoblastic leukemia. CDR3s include the opening cysteine and the closing phenylalanine or tryptophan. The size field is filled for only some rows; it gives once, few, many or a size class.

CATSRDLIGAMNEQYF	few	TRBV15	TRBJ2-7
CASSLGPIEFSGTSSYNEQFF	few	TRBV5-1	TRBJ2-1
CASSFRLLGGYTF	many	TRBV5-1	TRBJ1-2
CAWSERDGNTF	many	TRBV30	TRBJ1-2
CASSSTRAGELFF	.	TRBV7-6	TRBJ2-2
CASSDAGGWDGYTF	.	TRBV5-5	TRBJ1-2
CASSRGQKTGEAFF	many	TRBV3-1	TRBJ1-1
CASSQEEGRQTQYF	few	TRBV4-3	TRBJ2-5
CASSLDLTGPYGYTF	.	TRBV7-9	TRBJ1-2
CASTRQVGNQPQHF	many	TRBV5-8	TRBJ1-5
CASSLDLAGVHNEQFF	many	TRBV7-2	TRBJ2-1
CSAPTGGTEAFF	few	TRBV20-1	TRBJ1-1
CASSLQGPNEKLFF	many	TRBV3-1	TRBJ1-4
CSARDPSSGEKNIQYF	many	TRBV20-1	TRBJ2-4
CASSYDEGEQYF	many	TRBV5-1	TRBJ2-7
CASSFGQGAAAFF	.	TRBV5-1	TRBJ1-1
CAGSPGGYTDTQYF	.	TRBV5-1	TRBJ2-3
CASSWGEGVFYEQYF	few	TRBV7-9	TRBJ2-7
CASSPGQAAYNEQFF	few	TRBV5-1	TRBJ2-1
CAISDGAGSSYNEQFF	.	TRBV10-3	TRBJ2-1
CASSGGRQAPNTEAFF	.	TRBV5-1	TRBJ1-1
CAIGPGQGEVTGELFF	.	TRBV5-3	TRBJ2-2
CASSSGSGNTIYF	many	TRBV25-1	TRBJ1-3
CSARAASGGVKTQYF	.	TRBV20-1	TRBJ2-5
CASSLGAGEAFF	.	TRBV5-4	TRBJ1-1
CASSPGSFNEKLFF	few	TRBV12-3/TRBV12-4	TRBJ1-4
CASSLAPGVSYGYTF	few	TRBV5-1	TRBJ1-2
CASSLGVGSYEQYF	.	TRBV5-1	TRBJ2-7
CASSLRIRGANYGYTF	.	TRBV5-1	TRBJ1-2
CASSSRGVSNEQYF	.	TRBV5-1	TRBJ2-7
CASSLRGTGNTIYF	.	TRBV27	TRBJ1-3
CAWSVRPVGRGVVEQYF	.	TRBV30	TRBJ2-7
CASSPQGGNYGYTF	.	TRBV27	TRBJ1-2
CASSEGYPPWETQYF	.	TRBV6-1	TRBJ2-5
CASSPTDRGRYEQYF	few	TRBV27	TRBJ2-7
CASSLVDTNRRLSSGNYGYTF	.	TRBV7-9	TRBJ1-2
CASSPNRGDEQYF	many	TRBV6-2/TRBV6-3	TRBJ2-7
CASQGRGAVDYGYTF	.	TRBV10-2	TRBJ1-2
CATSREKGSSYEQYF	few	TRBV15	TRBJ2-7
CASSEGGTYEQYF	many	TRBV25-1	TRBJ2-7
CSAPLAGQGDTQYF	few	TRBV20-1	TRBJ2-3
CASSPQGSSGNTIYF	.	TRBV18	TRBJ1-3
CASSPALAGGGGETQYF	.	TRBV3-1	TRBJ2-5
CASSLLGINEQFF	.	TRBV5-8	TRBJ2-1
CSATGTGSKTFF	many	TRBV20-1	TRBJ1-1
CASNYRRTGTPNTEAFF	few	TRBV7-9	TRBJ1-1
CASSTGTLNTGELFF	.	TRBV2	TRBJ2-2
CASRSGTRYNEQFF	.	TRBV12-3/TRBV12-4	TRBJ2-1
CASSSLTRVSDTQYF	many	TRBV7-9	TRBJ2-3
CASSYSPGAGETQYF	.	TRBV6-2/TRBV6-3	TRBJ2-5
CSARDLGGASYNEQFF	.	TRBV20-1	TRBJ2-1
CASSLSRQGNIQYF	few	TRBV27	TRBJ2-4
CASSQVTRTTVMNTEAFF	few	TRBV4-3	TRBJ1-1
CASMVREGSHTGELFF	many	TRBV12-3/TRBV12-4	TRBJ2-2